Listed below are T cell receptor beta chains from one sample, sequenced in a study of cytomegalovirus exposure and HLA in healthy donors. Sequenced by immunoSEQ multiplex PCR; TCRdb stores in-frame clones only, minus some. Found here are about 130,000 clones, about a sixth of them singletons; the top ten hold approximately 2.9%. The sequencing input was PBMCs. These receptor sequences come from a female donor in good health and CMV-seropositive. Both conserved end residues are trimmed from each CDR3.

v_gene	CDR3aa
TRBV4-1	ASSQEGGPGHSTDTQY
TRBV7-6	ASSLVYGQGAYEQY
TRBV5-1	ASSPYSPTSGAFTDTQY
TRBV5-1	ASSLGDGYRGQETQY
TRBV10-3	AISDFSASAAGELF
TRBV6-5	ASSPPGQLTYGYT
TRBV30	ACAGLAGDNEQF
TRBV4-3	ASSQEGSSYNEQF
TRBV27	ASSPRGSYGYT
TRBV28	ASSLPQVGSKPLH
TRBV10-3	AISVQTGDTQY
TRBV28	ASRLTSGLNEQF
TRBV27	ASMTSGLAYEQY
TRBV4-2	ASSQDRGDRLTIY
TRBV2	ASRTQGAVYEQF
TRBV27	ASSSTAGYYGYT
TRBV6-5	ASSLLDRANGYT
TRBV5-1	ASSLARGPYEQY
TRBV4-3	ASSRRLDRSYEQY
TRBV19	ASSPLVGRDTQY
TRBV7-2	ASSLRSIVGGYT
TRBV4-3	ASSLLAGGSYEQY
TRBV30	AWSLISGYNEQF
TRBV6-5	ASSYGGASSYEQY
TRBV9	ASSVGSTPNTEAF
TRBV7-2	ASSLVFAGGPHNEQF
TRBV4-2	ASSQGRWDTEAF
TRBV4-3	ASRDRGRKGETGELF
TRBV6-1	ASSELKRGKLF
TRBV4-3	ASSTTGKETQY
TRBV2	ASRTSGRTTYEQY
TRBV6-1	ASSETSTSGGGAYEQY
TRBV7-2	ASSWKTGTEAF
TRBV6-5	ASSYGTGDEAF
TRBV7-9	ASSLDRGNQPQH
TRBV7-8	ASSLRGATGGYEKLF
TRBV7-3	ASSPKLADYTDTQY
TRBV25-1	ASSDWTVLAYEQY
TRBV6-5	ASSYSPTALQGEQF
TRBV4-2	ASSQDRPLRAYGYT
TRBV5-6	ASDGTSGRDEQF
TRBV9	ASSVAAGNSYEQY
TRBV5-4	ASSLSRTFNSPLH
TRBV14	ASSQVPRTSGKDEQF
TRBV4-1	ASSHVTGTGGGNTIY
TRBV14	ASSQGRRTSEPSYNEQF
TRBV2	ASSADRFNYGYT
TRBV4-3	ASSQGAGVGNEQF
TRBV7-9	ASSRTSGNTGELF
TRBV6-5	ASSYDPGNYGYT
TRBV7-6	ASSPGHHTGELF
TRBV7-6	AGGSYTGELF
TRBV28	ASTLTGGAEAF
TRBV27	ASSSWTGGTGPTSSKNIQY